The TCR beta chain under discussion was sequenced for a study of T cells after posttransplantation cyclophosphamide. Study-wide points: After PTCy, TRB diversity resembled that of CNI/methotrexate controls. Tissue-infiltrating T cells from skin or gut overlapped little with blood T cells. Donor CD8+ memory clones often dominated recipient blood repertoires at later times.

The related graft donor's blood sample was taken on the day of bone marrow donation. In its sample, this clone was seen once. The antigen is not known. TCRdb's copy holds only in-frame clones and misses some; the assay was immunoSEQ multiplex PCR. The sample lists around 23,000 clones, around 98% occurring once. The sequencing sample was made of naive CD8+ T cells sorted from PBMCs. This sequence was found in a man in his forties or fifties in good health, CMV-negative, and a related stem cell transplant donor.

The DNA for the CDR3 is TGTGCCAGCAGTGAATTCGACAGGGGGAATGAAAAACTGTTTTTT. This encodes CASSEFDRGNEKLFF. J is TRBJ1-4 and V is TRBV6-1, with 9 bases aligning to TRBD1. Per germline, CDR1 MNHNS and CDR2 SASEGT. V trimming: 2 bases; J trimming: 5 bases; junction bases outside the gene matches: 3. CDR3 length: 15 residues.